This TCR beta chain was captured in a study of early T cells in non-severe SARS-CoV-2 infection (dated by TCRdb to 2020 to 2023). Background for the entire study: Because TCR sequencing was done on bulk RNA from unsorted whole blood, the alpha and beta chains could not be paired.

This was a case-control study nested in a cohort of healthcare workers in London, UK, who had nasopharyngeal swab PCR tests and blood samples taken every week. Between 23 and 31 March 2020, the week of the UK lockdown, healthcare workers were enrolled and then followed up weekly for as long as 16 weeks. Looking up the germline V gene (reference sequence) yields CDR1 SGHAT and CDR2 FQDESV. The junction carries 15 bases between V and J, which are trimmed by 1 base and 0 bases respectively. Reading from cysteine to phenylalanine, the CDR3 counts 17 amino acids. Left in the record is the CDR3 DNA by itself, 51 bases read in frame from the first base. Overall results and qualifications from the work: VDJdb matching was skewed toward anti-spike CD8 responses and likely underestimated virus-specific expansions by missing private and CD4 specificities.

Of note for this clonotype: No cognate antigen has been identified for it. No base quality information exists; no much larger clone differs at one position.

Library preparation used 5' RACE. Data came from a NextSeq 500. The TCR library protocol attached unique molecular identifiers to individual cDNA molecules to correct for sequencing error and PCR bias. Both TCR alpha and beta chains were sequenced, and tight co-correlation was observed between alpha and beta sequence abundances in each sample. The study's processing was this. Decombinator V4 was used to annotate the V gene, J gene and CDR3 of the TCR sequences. Expanded TCRs were defined as changing significantly between any two time points under a Poisson model with p below 0.0001. TCR abundances were normalised to the total number of TCRs sequenced per sample and were expressed as counts per million. TRAV1-2 paired with TRAJ12, TRAJ20 or TRAJ33 defined MAIT TCRs, while TRAV10 paired with TRAJ18 defined iNKT TCRs. VDJdb, accessed on 1 November 2021, was searched for TCRs annotated for CMV, EBV and SARS-CoV-2, and TCRs annotated for more than one antigen were excluded. TCRdb cleaned the public reads at Q25 with fastp, built clones with MiXCR and kept in-frame beta chains. Rows are combined by CDR3 protein, so each entry shows the most common genes and DNA. These V and J calls rely on TCRdb rather than the paper's analysis. The table for this sample lists about 84,000 distinct CDR3 sequences; 12% of them were counted only once. Clones ranked in the top ten supply approximately 2.4% of the sample.

The sequence joins TRBV11-1 to TRBJ2-5; a tentative D match to TRBD2 spans 5 bases. The TCR sequence derives from an adult who was a healthcare worker with PCR-confirmed SARS-CoV-2 infection or an uninfected control (not recorded which). The sample was whole blood. In nucleotides, the sequence is TGTGCCAGCAGCTTAGAAAGATTCCCCGGGGACCAAGAGACCCAGTACTTC. Translated, it gives CASSLERFPGDQETQYF.